This T cell receptor beta chain was sequenced in a study of cytomegalovirus exposure and HLA in healthy donors. Regarding the study as a whole: Some public TCRs appeared in many individuals, while most sequences were rare.

Of note for this clone: Its antigen is unknown.

Vbeta (60) and Jbeta (13) primers were used in the PCR. Clones were sequenced by immunoSEQ multiplex PCR, and TCRdb holds only the in-frame ones, with some missing. The sample records about 150,000 clones, roughly 80% being singletons. The clonotype comes from a woman aged 25 to 39 in good health and CMV-seronegative. The sample consisted of PBMCs.

The CDR3 sequence: CASSLAGQGLYGYTF. CDR3 in DNA: TGTGCCAGCAGCTTAGCGGGACAGGGCCTCTATGGCTACACCTTC. This sequence joins TRBV7-2 and TRBJ1-2, with 9 bases aligning to TRBD1. Losses at the gene ends were 0 bases for V and 4 bases for J; bases not matched to a gene: 3. The CDR3 runs to 15 residues. Germline CDR1 is SGHTA and CDR2 is FQGNSA.